This T cell receptor (beta chain) was observed in a study of T-cell reconstitution after alpha-beta-depleted transplantation in children. A TCRbeta library incorporating unique molecular identifiers was prepared. TCRdb redid the calling of the PCR reads with MiXCR, one entry per CDR3 protein. The table shows fewer than 550,000 distinct CDR3 sequences, with roughly a tenth occurring only once. This clonotype was counted a few times. Trimming removed 4 bases at V and 5 bases at J, with 20 bases between. The V gene's germline CDR1 is SQVTM and CDR2 ANQGSEA. This CDR3 region has 15 residues. This sample comprised PBMCs from the stem cell graft donor, obtained from the stem cell graft. This receptor was obtained from a human donor who donated a stem cell graft to a child with acute myeloid leukemia. The chain links TRBV29-1 to TRBJ1-2; tentatively, D is TRBD1 (5 bases). Here the CDR3 DNA reads TGCAGCGTTGTGGGTCCAGGGAAGTGGGGATATGGCTACACCTTC. Residues: CSVVGPGKWGYGYTF.